This T cell receptor (beta chain) was documented in a study of long-term antiretroviral therapy in people with HIV. Study-wide background: In the earliest collections, sampling predates the 2015 immediate-ART recommendation by about a decade.

Investigators performed immunoSEQ version v3.0 at survey level. This table comes from immunoSEQ multiplex PCR, and its TCRdb copy is limited to in-frame clones, with some not included. Counted here are around 39,000 clones, over 80% occurring once; the ten biggest clones make up around 5.9%. Participants living with HIV all received treatment in the United States. Trimming pared 4 bases from V and 8 bases from J, leaving 16 bases between. Germline V lookup: CDR1 SGDLS, CDR2 YYNGEE. CDR3 length equals 14 residues. On this clone itself: The target antigen is unknown.

Study conclusions and caveats: Repertoires from HIV showed CDR3 length ranges narrower than those of controls. Diversity rose after ART but stayed below transplant donor controls.

The receptor was isolated from a man between 18 and 29 years old with HIV. The source was unsorted PBMCs, collected 1 year after starting antiretroviral therapy. V and J are TRBV9 and TRBJ2-1; no clear D. For the CDR3, the DNA is TGTGCCAGCAGCACGAGTCCCATCTGGGATGAGCAGTTCTTC. Translated: CASSTSPIWDEQFF.